This TCR beta chain stems from a study of identical twins. Study results and limitations: Weaker excess twin sharing was seen among beta out-of-frame sequences. Low generation-probability sequences were in excess among twin-shared out-of-frame alpha sequences.

This CDR3 spans 15 amino acids. Germline trimming cut 6 bases from V and 4 bases from J; bases unmatched to any gene: 3. Per germline, CDR1 SEHNR and CDR2 FQNEAQ (reference sequence). TCRdb passed the 5' RACE reads through MiXCR, listing each CDR3 protein once. The sample shows about 530,000 distinct CDR3 sequences, nearly 15% of them seen only once. On this clonotype itself: Its antigen is still unknown.

Separately, the same data were catalogued under a study of yellow fever vaccine responses in identical twins. From that paper: It has been reported that, in twins, the vaccine T cell response seemed partly convergent and partly personalized.

V gene TRBV7-9 combines with J gene TRBJ2-3; TRBD2 matches at 14 bases. This clonotype was obtained from a woman aged 18-29 years in good health. The material sequenced was CD4+ T cells sorted from blood. CDR3 nucleotide sequence: TGTGCCAGCAGAGGGACTAGCGGGAGCCCAGATACGCAGTATTTT. Its protein product is CASRGTSGSPDTQYF.